This entry lists 28 T cell receptor beta chains sequenced from one sample in a study of blood T cell repertoires in COVID-19. TCRdb keeps only in-frame clones here, not all; method: immunoSEQ multiplex PCR. Among approximately 200,000 clones listed, about 85% were seen once. The specimen sequenced was PBMCs or T cells enriched from blood (not recorded which). The receptors come from a woman under 40 who had recovered from COVID-19.

The CDR3 loop is CASSLDEQYYGYTF. The CDR3 DNA is TGTGCCAGCAGCTTAGACGAACAGTACTATGGCTACACCTTC. This chain uses TRBV7-2 with TRBJ1-2, with D uncertain. Deletions cut 1 base from V and 3 bases from J, with 9 bases between. From germline, CDR1 is SGHTA and CDR2 FQGNSA. This CDR3 region has 14 residues.

The gene calls are TRBV7-8 and TRBJ1-2; D is ambiguous. This CDR3 has 16 residues. Germline loops: CDR1 SGHVS, CDR2 FQNEAQ. The ends were cut back, 5 bases at V and 2 bases at J, with 18 bases in the middle. The DNA of the CDR3 is TGTGCCAGCAGCACCCGGCGGGAGCCAATAAACTATGGCTACACCTTC. Translation gives CASSTRREPINYGYTF.

The gene calls are TRBV9 and TRBJ1-1; no firm D call. CDR3 length equals 14 residues. Germline values: CDR1 SGDLS, CDR2 YYNGEE. V lost 6 bases to trimming and J lost 3 bases, with 15 bases between them. As DNA, the CDR3 is TGTGCCAGCAACGTCGGGCCAGCGGACACTGAAGCTTTCTTT. Translating gives CASNVGPADTEAFF. The full variable domain, completed using reference TRBV9 and TRBJ1-1, is DSGVTQTPKHLITATGQRVTLRCSPRSGDLSVYWYQQSLDQGLQFLIQYYNGEERAKGNILERFSAQQFPDLHSELNLSSLELGDSALYFCASNVGPADTEAFFGQGTRLTVV.

The rearrangement joins TRBV12-3 or TRBV12-4 to TRBJ2-7; D ambiguous. The germline V and J ends were trimmed by 3 bases and 5 bases, with 8 bases remaining between them. The CDR3 is made up of 12 amino acids. The CDR3 DNA follows: TGTGCCAGCAGTTTGGCCCCAAACGAGCAGTACTTC. Translated: CASSLAPNEQYF.

V usage is TRBV18 and J usage is TRBJ1-5; 7 bases are a match to TRBD1. The CDR3 runs to 14 residues. Looked up from germline, CDR1 is KGHSH and CDR2 is LQKENI. Trimming removed 4 bases from V and 1 base from J; junction bases left unmatched: 1. The CDR3 reads CASSRQGSNQPQHF. DNA for the CDR3: TGTGCCAGCTCACGACAGGGCAGCAATCAGCCCCAGCATTTT.

This clone was counted only a few times. The rearrangement links TRBV9 to TRBJ2-1; no definite D call. The CDR3 has 15 amino acids. Germline-derived CDR1 and CDR2 are SGDLS and YYNGEE. V lost 3 bases and J 4 bases, leaving 14 bases between the germline ends. The DNA for the CDR3 is TGTGCCAGCAGCGGGCAGGCGAACTCTTACAATGAGCAGTTCTTC. This gives the protein CASSGQANSYNEQFF.

The chain links TRBV19 to TRBJ2-7; weak D call: TRBD1 (6 bases). Germline CDR1 is LNHDA and CDR2 is SQIVND (reference sequence). The CDR3 is made up of 19 amino acids. Between the trimmed V and J ends, which lost 3 bases and 5 bases, there was a span of 29 bases. The CDR3 here is CASSILWGPNSGNLHEQYF. In nucleotides, the CDR3 is TGTGCCAGTAGTATCCTATGGGGGCCGAACTCAGGGAACCTCCACGAGCAGTACTTC.

The V gene is TRBV7-2, the J gene TRBJ1-1, with 9 bases fitting TRBD1. CDR3 size: 17 residues. Trimming at V came to 1 base and at J to 1 base, leaving 7 bases not matched to a gene. Germline V lookup: CDR1 SGHTA, CDR2 FQGNSA. The CDR3 coding sequence is TGTGCCAGCAGCTTAGGGGGACAGGGTCATAGGAACACTGAAGCTTTCTTT. This sequence encodes CASSLGGQGHRNTEAFF.

V and J are TRBV24-1 and TRBJ1-1; a weak D match, TRBD1 (6 bases). V dropped 4 bases and J dropped 0 bases, with 8 bases sitting between them. CDR1 and CDR2 from the germline V gene are KGHDR and SFDVKD. The CDR3 runs 14 residues. CDR3 DNA: TGTGCCACCAGTGACCACAGGGTGAACACTGAAGCTTTCTTT. This translates into CATSDHRVNTEAFF.

The V call is TRBV7-9, the J call TRBJ1-4, with D uncertain. Looked up from germline, CDR1 is SEHNR and CDR2 is FQNEAQ (reference sequence). CDR3 length: 14 residues. The ends were cut back, 5 bases at V and 7 bases at J, with 14 bases in the middle. CDR3: CASSTTVLVEKLFF. CDR3 nucleotides: TGTGCCAGCAGCACAACAGTATTGGTTGAAAAACTGTTTTTT.

The rearrangement links TRBV15 to TRBJ1-1; 10 bases map to TRBD1. J gave up 6 bases and V 6 bases, and 7 bases lay outside the gene matches. This CDR3 has 14 amino acids. Germline-derived CDR1 and CDR2 are LNHNV and YYDKDF (reference sequence). In DNA, the CDR3 is TGTGCCACCAGACAGGGACAGGGGTTGGCTGAAGCTTTCTTT. Its protein is CATRQGQGLAEAFF. Full variable domain (missing parts from reference TRBV15 and TRBJ1-1): DAMVIQNPRYQVTQFGKPVTLSCSQTLNHNVMYWYQQKSSQAPKLLFHYYDKDFNNEADTPDNFQSRRPNTSFCFLDIRSPGLGDTAMYLCATRQGQGLAEAFFGQGTRLTVV.

V and J are TRBV4-3 and TRBJ1-1, with 9 positions matching TRBD1. This CDR3 has 15 residues. V lost 0 bases to trimming and J lost 3 bases; unmatched junction nucleotides: 2. CDR1 is LGHNA, CDR2 YSLEER, per germline. The CDR3 sequence is CASSQDGDRDTEAFF. The CDR3 bases are TGCGCCAGCAGCCAAGATGGGGACAGGGACACTGAAGCTTTCTTT.

Notes on this clone: This sample includes further DNA sequences coding for the same CDR3. The rearrangement joins TRBV18 to TRBJ1-1, with 9 bases matching TRBD1. Losses at the gene ends were 3 bases for V and 1 base for J; bases not matched to a gene: 3. Germline CDR1 reads KGHSH; CDR2 reads LQKENI. The CDR3 totals 15 residues. The CDR3 nucleotides are TGTGCCAGCTCACCCCGGACAGGGGAGAACACTGAAGCTTTCTTT. Translating gives CASSPRTGENTEAFF.

Concerning this clone: The identical CDR3 is also encoded by other nucleotide sequences in the sample. The V call is TRBV7-9, the J call TRBJ2-1, with 8 bases lining up with TRBD2. J was trimmed by 4 bases and V by 3 bases; bases with no gene match: 5. The CDR3 totals 15 residues. Germline assignment: CDR1 SEHNR and CDR2 FQNEAQ (reference sequence). The CDR3, as DNA: TGTGCCAGCAGCTTCGGGACGGGAGGGTACAATGAGCAGTTCTTC. It is translated as CASSFGTGGYNEQFF.

This clone occurred once. The rearrangement links TRBV6-5 to TRBJ2-7, with D possibly being TRBD2 (5 bases). The CDR3 covers 14 residues. Deletions cut 1 base from V and 7 bases from J, with 14 bases between. The germline CDR1 and CDR2 sequences are MNHEY and SVGAGI. The CDR3 coding sequence is TGTGCCAGCAGTTACTTTGACAAATCGGGGGAGCAGTACTTC. Protein sequence: CASSYFDKSGEQYF.

The chain joins TRBV2 to TRBJ1-4, with TRBD1 matching 9 bases. The CDR3 has 15 residues. Germline V gives CDR1 SNHLY, CDR2 FYNNEI. With V trimmed by 6 bases and J by 7 bases, 9 bases remained unmatched. CDR3 bases: TGTGCCAGCAGCCTGGGGACAGGGCTGAGTGAAAAACTGTTTTTT. Amino acid sequence: CASSLGTGLSEKLFF.

This chain joins TRBV24-1 and TRBJ1-2, with D perhaps TRBD1 (5 bases). Trimming left V 5 bases short and J 8 bases short, with 14 bases between. Looked up from germline, CDR1 is KGHDR and CDR2 is SFDVKD. The CDR3 is made up of 13 amino acids. The CDR3 bases are TGTGCCACCAGTGCGAGCAGGGTAGAAGGCTACACCTTC. Translating it yields CATSASRVEGYTF.

The chain combines TRBV5-5 with TRBJ2-3; TRBD1 agrees at 7 bases. V lost 3 bases to trimming and J lost 2 bases; unmatched junction nucleotides: 6. The germline gives CDR1 SGHKS, CDR2 YYEKEE (reference sequence). The CDR3 has 15 residues. The CDR3 loop reads CASSYWDSHTDTQYF. The CDR3 nucleotides are TGTGCCAGCAGCTATTGGGACAGCCACACAGATACGCAGTATTTT.

The chain recombines TRBV4-2 with TRBJ2-3; 11 bases align to TRBD2. Germline CDR1 LGHNA, CDR2 YNFKEQ. This CDR3 is 16 amino acids long. V trimming: 5 bases; J trimming: 1 base; junction bases outside the gene matches: 5. CDR3 sequence reads: CASSAQTSGGTDTQYF. In DNA, the CDR3 is TGTGCCAGCAGCGCCCAGACTAGCGGGGGCACAGATACGCAGTATTTT.

V is TRBV4-1 and J is TRBJ2-7; 7 nucleotides agree with TRBD1. The germline CDR1 and CDR2 sequences are MGHRA and YSYEKL. This CDR3 spans 16 amino acids. Losses at the gene ends were 1 base for V and 3 bases for J; bases not matched to a gene: 9. CDR3: CASSQGTGLGNYEQYF. The DNA of the CDR3 is TGCGCCAGCAGCCAAGGGACAGGCTTAGGGAACTACGAGCAGTACTTC.

The chain couples TRBV6-1 to TRBJ1-1; 8 bases are shared with TRBD1. V lost 3 bases and J lost 4; bases outside the gene matches: 7. The CDR3 sequence is 15 residues long. Germline-derived CDR1 and CDR2 are MNHNS and SASEGT. The DNA of the CDR3 is TGTGCCAGCAGTGACGACAGGGGCCTGGGCACTGAAGCTTTCTTT. Translating gives CASSDDRGLGTEAFF.

The chain combines TRBV7-2 with TRBJ2-2; possible D gene TRBD2, 5 bases. The CDR3 is 17 amino acids. The ends were cut back, 6 bases at V and 3 bases at J, with 20 bases in the middle. Germline V gene data show CDR1 as SGHTA and CDR2 as FQGNSA. The CDR3: CASSPNLETGYTGELFF. The CDR3 region has the DNA TGTGCCAGCAGTCCCAATTTAGAGACGGGGTACACCGGGGAGCTGTTTTTT.

This clone was picked up a small number of times. The rearrangement uses TRBV29-1 and TRBJ2-7; 13 bases line up with TRBD2. V trimming: 5 bases; J trimming: 6 bases; junction bases outside the gene matches: 13. CDR1 and CDR2 from the germline V gene are SQVTM and ANQGSEA. The CDR3 is made up of 16 amino acids. The CDR3 is CSVPLNPGLAGTEQYF. The CDR3, as DNA: TGCAGCGTTCCCCTTAACCCGGGACTAGCGGGAACCGAGCAGTACTTC.

J is TRBJ2-7 and V is TRBV4-3; unclear D gene. V lost 1 base and J 6 bases, leaving 10 bases between the germline ends. Germline loops: CDR1 LGHNA, CDR2 YSLEER. The CDR3 is made up of 13 amino acids. The CDR3 protein is CASSQGLDSEQYF. The DNA for the CDR3 is TGCGCCAGCAGCCAAGGGCTAGACTCCGAGCAGTACTTC.

The rearrangement joins TRBV19 to TRBJ2-5, with TRBD2 matching 9 bases. Germline values: CDR1 LNHDA, CDR2 SQIVND (reference sequence). The CDR3 length is 14 residues. The ends lost 6 bases at V and 1 base at J; junction bases unmatched: 3. CDR3 coding DNA: TGTGCCAGTAGCCGCGGGGGGGGCCAAGAGACCCAGTACTTC. It yields the protein CASSRGGGQETQYF.

The rearrangement joins TRBV11-3 to TRBJ2-2; TRBD2 agrees at 7 bases. V was pared by 5 bases and J by 5 bases, with 5 bases of the junction left unmatched. Germline V CDR1 and CDR2: SGHNT, YENEEA. The CDR3 has 14 residues. CDR3 in DNA: TGTGCCAGCAGCACGCGGGGGAGTACCGGGGAGCTGTTTTTT. As protein: CASSTRGSTGELFF.

The chain couples TRBV6-5 to TRBJ1-1, with 10 bases fitting TRBD1. Unmatched junction bases numbered 4, after V lost 4 bases and J lost 5 bases. The CDR3 covers 14 residues. Germline loops: CDR1 MNHEY, CDR2 SVGAGI. Written as DNA, the CDR3 is TGTGCCAGCAGTTCGGACAGGGGGAGGACTGAAGCTTTCTTT. Its protein product is CASSSDRGRTEAFF.

The V call is TRBV2, the J call TRBJ2-3, with 12 nucleotides matching TRBD2. The trim removed 5 bases at V and 0 bases at J, leaving 6 bases unmatched. The CDR3 is 17 residues long. The germline V gene encodes CDR1 SNHLY and CDR2 FYNNEI. The CDR3 bases are TGTGCCAGCAGTCGTTGGACTAGCGGGACAAGCACAGATACGCAGTATTTT. Translating it yields CASSRWTSGTSTDTQYF.